This T cell receptor (beta chain) derives from a study of human T cells and chemical hapten exposure. Study at large: Patch testing was performed with 0.01% DPC on the upper back, with reading at 6 days. A patient group, mainly female, showed alopecia areata, totalis or universalis. Largely, small differences in pooled library volume made per-sample TCR yields vary.

This clonotype was counted many times. Via MiXCR, TCRdb re-called the RACE reads, giving one row per CDR3 protein. This table has approximately 75,000 distinct CDR3 sequences, about 8.5% appearing once. The length of the CDR3 is 13 residues. V was pared by 6 bases and J by 8 bases, with 9 bases of the junction left unmatched. The time point is: patch test 2, 6 weeks after DPC sensitization. Treatment in this sample: therapeutic diphenylcyclopropenone sensitization with weekly scalp DPC. The starting material was whole blood, obtained in connection with sensitization to the hapten diphenylcyclopropenone (DPC). This chain uses TRBV12-3 or TRBV12-4 with TRBJ1-2; 7 nucleotides agree with TRBD1. The sequence was obtained from a woman aged 45-65 years with alopecia areata. Some clones in this sample may be carry-over from other donors' samples. CDR3 DNA: TGTGCCAGCAGCCGATCAGGGGGTAAAGGCTACACCTTC. It encodes CASSRSGGKGYTF.